This T cell receptor (beta chain) was profiled in a study of graft-versus-host responses after intestinal transplantation. The CDR3 loop spans 13 amino acids. Germline CDR1 is GTSNPN and CDR2 is SVGIG (reference sequence). The ends were cut back, 7 bases at V and 8 bases at J, with 17 bases in the middle. Study-wide results and caveats: Subjects displaying graft-donor T cell macrochimerism possessed elevated graft-versus-host to host-versus-graft clonal ratios inside allografts. Researchers found GvH clones in recipient marrow, and some showed up first in ileum or blood. Circulating GvH clones peaking coincided with falling HvG clones soon after transplant.

For this clone: Its antigen is not known.

Data came from immunoSEQ multiplex PCR; TCRdb stores just in-frame clones and leaves some out. The sample has tens of thousands of clones, under 95% seen once; the top ten hold approximately 5.5%. The TCR originated in a human donor who received an intestinal transplant. The sequences come from unstimulated CD8+ T cells sorted from spleen or lymph node cells, collected before intestinal transplant. The chain combines TRBV30 with TRBJ1-4; D call uncertain. For the CDR3, the DNA is TGTGCCTCCGAGACGGTACCCACGGAAAAACTGTTTTTT. This encodes CASETVPTEKLFF.